This TCR beta chain stems from a study of blood T cell repertoires in COVID-19. Per the germline V gene, CDR1 is WNHNN and CDR2 is SYGVQD (reference sequence). CDR3 length equals 14 residues. Trimming stripped 3 bases from V and 1 base from J, with 8 bases between. Ages ranged from about 18 to 89 years, with residence in approximately 25 US areas. In the study's own analysis: Amplifying reference gene primers gave estimates of nucleated cell counts. Here immunoSEQ multiplex PCR was the method, and the copy in TCRdb shows in-frame clones only, minus some. The V and J calls and clone size were taken over from that table, and D and trimming were inferred from the DNA. The table shows about 300,000 clones, with about nine tenths occurring only once.

V is TRBV10-1 and J is TRBJ2-3; D gene ambiguous. The clonotype originates from a woman between 18 and 30 years old who had recovered from COVID-19. The sequenced sample was PBMCs or T cells enriched from blood (not recorded which). The CDR3 DNA sequence: TGCGCCAGCAGTGACGGTCCTGGCACAGATACGCAGTATTTT. This translates into CASSDGPGTDTQYF.